This T cell receptor (beta chain) was captured by sequencing in a study of T cells in Graves' hyperthyroidism and ophthalmopathy. Regarding the study as a whole: Most thyroid clonotypes with frequency above 0.001 were detected in blood.

A note on this clonotype: Its specificity is unknown.

Uncontrolled infection, other autoimmune disease, pregnancy or lactation excluded patients. Diagnoses used clinical symptoms, serum thyroxine and TRAb, thyroid ultrasound and orbital computed tomography. Source material for PBMCs was around 10 ml fresh peripheral blood. TCR beta CDR3 regions were amplified from RNA. TCR CDR3 underwent first-round RT-PCR with the HTBI primer set. Using its own MiXCR run on the multiplex PCR reads, TCRdb lists one record per CDR3 protein. The repertoire holds fewer than 200,000 distinct CDR3 sequences, more than 15% seen once, with approximately 28% in the top ten. V was shortened by 1 base and J by 4 bases, with 10 bases between the two germline ends. CDR1 and CDR2 (germline): LNHDA, SQIVND (reference sequence). This CDR3 has 14 residues.

V gene TRBV19 combines with J gene TRBJ1-2; D not resolved. The TCR comes from a woman aged 45-59 years with Graves' hyperthyroidism. The material sequenced was blood. CDR3 in amino acids: CASSIVLLTYGYTF. The CDR3 DNA sequence: TGTGCCAGTAGTATAGTCCTCTTAACCTATGGCTACACCTTC.